The 12 T cell receptor beta chains given below trace back to one sample, sequenced in a study of regulatory T cells in long-lasting Graves disease. Regarding time point: newly diagnosed GD, antithyroid drugs for less than 3 months. PBMC RNA was the source of the TCR library. CDR3 regions were amplified by Arm-PCR using iRepertoire HTBI primers to build TCR beta libraries. In TCRdb, the multiplex PCR reads were re-called with MiXCR into one record per CDR3 protein. Here the sample spans about 470,000 distinct CDR3 sequences, roughly 17% being singletons. The same sample was also studied in work on T cells in Graves' hyperthyroidism and ophthalmopathy.

The sample here was peripheral blood mononuclear cells (PBMCs), taken at new diagnosis, from a patient treated with antithyroid drugs. Source of these receptors: a man between 40 and 49 years old with Graves disease.

This clonotype was seen ten or more times. The V call is TRBV24-1, the J call TRBJ2-1; D is perhaps TRBD2 (5 bases). This CDR3 region has 13 residues. V was cut by 3 bases and J by 13 bases, with 15 bases left in between. Germline CDR1 and CDR2: KGHDR and SFDVKD. DNA for the CDR3: TGTGCCACCAGTGATGGACCAGCGGACGCCCAGTTCTTC. Encoded protein: CATSDGPADAQFF.

This clonotype was seen many times. CDR3 residues: CASSPRTGGRQETQYF. CDR3 coding DNA: TGTGCCAGCAGCCCCCGGACAGGGGGAAGACAAGAGACCCAGTACTTC. The rearrangement links TRBV7-9 to TRBJ2-5; 10 bases align to TRBD1. J gave up 2 bases and V 5 bases, and 8 bases lay outside the gene matches. The germline V gene has CDR1 SEHNR and CDR2 FQNEAQ (reference sequence). The CDR3 sequence is 16 residues long.

This clonotype was detected many times. The chain recombines TRBV7-2 with TRBJ1-3; D is undetermined. This CDR3 region has 14 residues. The germline V gene encodes CDR1 SGHTA and CDR2 FQGNSA. Trimming shortened V by 1 base and J by 1 base, and 5 bases separated the two germline ends. CDR3 loop: CASSLGSSGNTIYF. CDR3 sequence (DNA): TGTGCCAGCAGCTTAGGGTCTTCTGGAAACACCATATATTTT.

Ten or more counts support this clonotype. The gene calls are TRBV7-2 and TRBJ2-7; the D is unclear. The CDR3 consists of 13 residues. Trimming removed 5 bases from V and 3 bases from J, with 11 bases in between. The germline V gene encodes CDR1 SGHTA and CDR2 FQGNSA. The CDR3: CASSPGGIYEQYF. The CDR3 DNA reads TGTGCCAGCAGCCCCGGCGGTATCTACGAGCAGTACTTC.

This clonotype was picked up many times. The chain recombines TRBV28 with TRBJ2-6, with D unclear. The V and J ends lost 3 bases and 4 bases respectively, with 22 bases between them. The CDR3 runs 19 residues. Germline lookup yields CDR1 MDHEN and CDR2 SYDVKM. The CDR3 region is CASSFYWAGVMGGANVLTF. The CDR3 region has the DNA TGTGCCAGCAGTTTCTATTGGGCAGGTGTTATGGGGGGGGCCAACGTCCTGACTTTC.

Concerning this clonotype: The germline gene is not matched at one end of the junction; a read error may be the cause. In nucleotides, the CDR3 is TGTGCCAGCAGTGGGGACGGTTCCTGCGAGCAGTACTTC. It specifies CASSGDGSCEQYF. The genes are TRBV2 and TRBJ2-7; either TRBD1 or TRBD2 may supply D (5 bases each). In germline, CDR1 is SNHLY, CDR2 FYNNEI. This CDR3 comprises 13 residues.

This clonotype showed up many times. This chain uses TRBV5-1 with TRBJ2-3; 8 nucleotides match TRBD1. Germline CDR1 and CDR2: SGHRS and YFSETQ. After removal of 3 bases from V and 6 bases from J, the junction contained 12 bases not matched to a gene. The CDR3 consists of 16 residues. The CDR3 nucleotides are TGCGCCAGCAGCTGGGGGGCAGGGGGCTCATCCGATACGCAGTATTTT. Residues: CASSWGAGGSSDTQYF. The full variable domain, its missing parts supplied by reference TRBV5-1 and TRBJ2-3, is KAGVTQTPRYLIKTRGQQVTLSCSPISGHRSVSWYQQTPGQGLQFLFEYFSETQRNKGNFPGRFSGRQFSNSRSEMNVSTLELGDSALYLCASSWGAGGSSDTQYFGPGTRLTVL.

With regard to this clonotype: A read error may be the cause here, since a much bigger clone is one base away. The chain links TRBV6-1 to TRBJ2-1; 10 nucleotides line up with TRBD2. Germline V gives CDR1 MNHNS, CDR2 SASEGT. The CDR3 covers 16 residues. V shed 4 bases, J shed 8 bases, and the junction held 11 bases outside the gene matches. CDR3 coding DNA: TGTGCCAGCAGTGCGGGACTAGCGTACGGTGTCGATGAGCAGTTCTTC. Its translation: CASSAGLAYGVDEQFF.

This clonotype was seen more than once but under ten times. This chain links TRBV5-1 with TRBJ2-1; TRBD1 agrees at 7 bases. The CDR3 loop spans 13 amino acids. Per the germline V gene, CDR1 is SGHRS and CDR2 is YFSETQ. V trimming: 3 bases; J trimming: 5 bases; junction bases outside the gene matches: 2. CDR3 DNA: TGCGCCAGCAGCTACAGGGGCCACAATGAGCAGTTCTTC. Its protein product is CASSYRGHNEQFF.

Details on this clonotype: This may be a read error, as it is one base from a much larger clone. The chain links TRBV2 to TRBJ1-1; D gene uncertain. CDR1 and CDR2 (germline): SNHLY, FYNNEI. The CDR3 covers 13 residues. The CDR3 nucleotides read TGTGCCAGCACCCGGGAATCGAACACTAAAGCTTTCTTT. Translating it yields CASTRESNTKAFF.

This clonotype showed up many times. The chain couples TRBV2 to TRBJ1-6, with D hard to call. The CDR3 contains 13 residues. Germline V gene data show CDR1 as SNHLY and CDR2 as FYNNEI. The ends were cut back, 11 bases at V and 7 bases at J, with 15 bases in the middle. In DNA, the CDR3 is TGTGCCGTTTTACGGGAGTTCAATTCACCCCTCCACTTT. Translation: CAVLREFNSPLHF.

Only a few counts were recorded for this clonotype. The chain recombines TRBV19 with TRBJ2-6; D uncertain. Trimming took off 3 bases at V and 0 bases at J, with 6 bases between the two ends. The CDR3 is 15 amino acids. Germline lookup yields CDR1 LNHDA and CDR2 SQIVND (reference sequence). For the CDR3, the DNA is TGTGCCAGTAGTATTTCAAGCTCTGGGGCCAACGTCCTGACTTTC. This translates into CASSISSSGANVLTF. The variable domain in full, completed from reference TRBV19 and TRBJ2-6, reads DGGITQSPKYLFRKEGQNVTLSCEQNLNHDAMYWYRQDPGQGLRLIYYSQIVNDFQKGDIAEGYSVSREKKESFPLTVTSAQKNPTAFYLCASSISSSGANVLTFGAGSRLTVL.